These 25 T cell receptor beta chains were all obtained from the same sample, sequenced in a study of cytomegalovirus exposure and HLA in healthy donors. The PCR made use of 60 Vbeta and 13 Jbeta primers. Generated by immunoSEQ multiplex PCR, the TCRdb table keeps only in-frame clones and is missing some. The sample contains around 140,000 clones, about four fifths of which appear only once. Sequences were obtained from PBMCs. These receptor sequences come from a male donor in good health and CMV-seronegative.

This rearrangement joins TRBV11-2 to TRBJ1-3; tentative D call: TRBD1 (5 bases). Deletions cut 0 bases from V and 7 bases from J, with 10 bases between. The CDR3 totals 14 residues. Germline lookup yields CDR1 SGHAT and CDR2 FQNNGV. The CDR3 sequence is CASSLDRVGNTIYF. In DNA form, the CDR3 reads TGTGCCAGCAGCTTAGACAGGGTGGGGAACACCATATATTTT. Complete variable domain (other parts from reference TRBV11-2 and TRBJ1-3): EAGVAQSPRYKIIEKRQSVAFWCNPISGHATLYWYQQILGQGPKLLIQFQNNGVVDDSQLPKDRFSAERLKGVDSTLKIQPAKLEDSAVYLCASSLDRVGNTIYFGEGSWLTVV.

CDR3 DNA: TGTGCCAGCAGCGTAGCGTGGCGGGTGGGTTACAATGAGCAGTTCTTC. It is translated as CASSVAWRVGYNEQFF. This chain links TRBV9 with TRBJ2-1; a possible D gene is TRBD2 (5 bases). This CDR3 is built from 16 residues. V was cut by 0 bases and J by 4 bases, with 14 bases left in between. In germline, CDR1 is SGDLS, CDR2 YYNGEE.

This clone was detected only a few times. This sequence joins TRBV4-3 and TRBJ2-2; 8 bases agree with TRBD2. V dropped 0 bases and J dropped 12; count of bases not matched to a gene: 9. In germline, CDR1 is LGHNA, CDR2 YSLEER. The CDR3 is made up of 15 amino acids. The CDR3 loop is CASSQEHGRGRKLFF. The CDR3 DNA sequence: TGCGCCAGCAGCCAAGAACACGGGAGGGGAAGGAAGCTGTTTTTT.

This clone has just a few counts. The chain is built from TRBV19 and TRBJ2-3; D might be TRBD1 (5 bases). CDR1 and CDR2 from the germline V gene are LNHDA and SQIVND (reference sequence). The CDR3 loop spans 16 amino acids. The V gene lost 7 bases and the J gene lost 7 bases, with 24 bases spanning the gap. CDR3 nucleotide sequence: TGTGCCAGTAAGAAAGGCACAGGTTCTCTTGGACATACGCAGTATTTT. Its translation: CASKKGTGSLGHTQYF.

The rearrangement uses TRBV4-3 and TRBJ2-5, with TRBD2 matching over 11 bases. The tail of the sequence fits TRBJ2-7 better, so the J call may be wrong. This CDR3 has 15 residues. Germline-derived CDR1 and CDR2 are LGHNA and YSLEER. The CDR3 loop is CASSPSLAGAYEQYF. The CDR3, as DNA: TGCGCCAGCAGCCCCTCACTAGCGGGGGCCTACGAGCAGTACTTC.

The chain links TRBV27 to TRBJ1-5; possibly TRBD1 for D (5 bases). This CDR3 comprises 15 residues. Per the germline V gene, CDR1 is MNHEY and CDR2 is SMNVEV (reference sequence). The ends were cut back, 3 bases at V and 3 bases at J, with 12 bases in the middle. DNA of the CDR3: TGTGCCAGCAGTTTGGGCAGGGCGTACAATCAGCCCCAGCATTTT. As protein: CASSLGRAYNQPQHF.

The J gene is TRBJ1-1, the V gene TRBV9; D gene ambiguous. Germline V lookup: CDR1 SGDLS, CDR2 YYNGEE. The CDR3 runs 13 residues. Deletions cut 4 bases from V and 7 bases from J, with 14 bases between. The CDR3 reads CASSSHPAGEAFF. CDR3 nucleotide sequence: TGTGCCAGCAGCTCACACCCCGCGGGTGAAGCTTTCTTT.

As to this clone: The junction differs from germline at one of its ends, possibly a read error. CDR3 protein: CASSPPGLQETQYF. The CDR3 nucleotides are TGTGCTAGCAGCCCGCCGGGACTCCAAGAGACCCAGTACTTC. The chain is built from TRBV7-7 and TRBJ2-5; weak D call: TRBD2 (6 bases). Germline V CDR1 and CDR2: SSHAT, FNYEAQ (reference sequence). This CDR3 has 14 residues. Full variable domain (missing parts from reference TRBV7-7 and TRBJ2-5): GAGVSQSPRYKVTKRGQDVTLRCDPISSHATLYWYQQALGQGPEFLTYFNYEAQPDKSGLPSDRFSAERPEGSISTLTIQRTEQRDSAMYRCASSPPGLQETQYFGPGTRLLVL.

Regarding this clone: One end of the junction does not line up with germline, which may come from a read error. This CDR3 is CSVEGWRGGADTGELFF. In nucleotides, the CDR3 is TGCAGCGTCGAAGGCTGGAGGGGGGGGGCGGACACCGGGGAGCTGTTTTTT. The V call is TRBV29-1, the J call TRBJ2-2; D is possibly TRBD2 (7 bases). The CDR3 is made up of 17 amino acids. Germline V CDR1 and CDR2: SQVTM, ANQGSEA.

This clone was counted a few times. The genes are TRBV7-2 and TRBJ2-3, with 9 bases that match TRBD2. Germline lookup yields CDR1 SGHTA and CDR2 FQGNSA. J was trimmed by 1 base and V by 5 bases; bases with no gene match: 7. The CDR3 loop spans 16 amino acids. In nucleotides, the CDR3 is TGTGCCAGCAGCCCTAGCTCTAGCGGGGGCACAGATACGCAGTATTTT. The encoded protein is CASSPSSSGGTDTQYF.

The chain has TRBV4-2 and TRBJ2-5; TRBD2 aligns across 9 bases. The end of the DNA is better explained by TRBJ2-7, so the J call may be wrong. Per germline, CDR1 LGHNA and CDR2 YNFKEQ. There are 16 residues in the CDR3. The DNA for the CDR3 is TGTGCCAGCAGCCAAGATGGCCTAGCGGGGCCCTACGAGCAGTACTTC. Its translation: CASSQDGLAGPYEQYF.

The chain combines TRBV2 with TRBJ2-3, with 12 nucleotides matching TRBD2. This CDR3 has 15 amino acids. Unmatched junction bases numbered 3, after V lost 5 bases and J lost 3 bases. Germline lookup yields CDR1 SNHLY and CDR2 FYNNEI. The CDR3 DNA reads as TGTGCCAGCAGTCTAGCGGGGGGGCGAACAGATACGCAGTATTTT. Translation: CASSLAGGRTDTQYF.

CDR3 region: CASSQGQGAYEQYF. DNA for the CDR3: TGCGCCAGCAGCCAAGGACAGGGGGCCTACGAGCAGTACTTC. The gene calls are TRBV4-3 and TRBJ2-7, with 9 bases identical to TRBD1. This CDR3 comprises 14 residues. Trimming at V came to 1 base and at J to 2 bases, leaving 0 bases not matched to a gene. The germline CDR1 and CDR2 sequences are LGHNA and YSLEER.

The V gene is TRBV7-3, the J gene TRBJ2-3; D unclear. Germline V lookup: CDR1 SGHTA, CDR2 FQGTGA. The V gene lost 0 bases and the J gene lost 2 bases, with 3 bases spanning the gap. The CDR3 totals 13 residues. CDR3 nucleotide sequence: TGTGCCAGCAGCTTAACTCACACAGATACGCAGTATTTT. The encoded protein is CASSLTHTDTQYF.

The gene calls are TRBV2 and TRBJ1-2; D may be TRBD1 (5 bases). The CDR3 contains 14 residues. Per germline, CDR1 SNHLY and CDR2 FYNNEI. Between the trimmed V and J ends, which lost 7 bases and 0 bases, there was a span of 12 bases. CDR3: CASNRQGSNYGYTF. Written as DNA, the CDR3 is TGTGCCAGCAACCGGCAGGGATCTAACTATGGCTACACCTTC.

The chain employs TRBV14 and TRBJ1-1; D is possibly TRBD1 (6 bases). V lost 1 base and J 5 bases, leaving 17 bases between the germline ends. The CDR3 contains 16 residues. Germline CDR1 SGHDN, CDR2 FVKESK. In DNA form, the CDR3 reads TGTGCCAGCAGCCAAGGTGCGAGCAGGGGAGCGACTGAAGCTTTCTTT. Translating it yields CASSQGASRGATEAFF. Filled out from reference TRBV14 and TRBJ1-1, the complete variable domain reads EAGVTQFPSHSVIEKGQTVTLRCDPISGHDNLYWYRRVMGKEIKFLLHFVKESKQDESGMPNNRFLAERTGGTYSTLKVQPAELEDSGVYFCASSQGASRGATEAFFGQGTRLTVV.

The rearrangement uses TRBV10-1 and TRBJ2-1; 9 positions agree with TRBD1. V lost 2 bases, J lost 4 bases, and 6 bases stayed unmatched. The V gene's germline CDR1 is WNHNN and CDR2 SYGVQD (reference sequence). The CDR3 sequence is 16 residues long. The CDR3 is CASSEMGQGSYNEQFF. In DNA, the CDR3 is TGCGCCAGCAGTGAGATGGGACAGGGTTCGTACAATGAGCAGTTCTTC.

The chain recombines TRBV5-6 with TRBJ1-6; D not resolved. CDR1 SGHDT and CDR2 YYEEEE come from the germline V gene. V lost 1 base and J lost 0, with 11 bases in between. The CDR3 totals 17 residues. This CDR3 is CASSLFDGSSYNSPLHF. In DNA form, the CDR3 reads TGTGCCAGCAGCTTGTTCGACGGGAGCTCCTATAATTCACCCCTCCACTTT. The entire variable domain, with the rest obtained from reference TRBV5-6 and TRBJ1-6, is as follows: DAGVTQSPTHLIKTRGQQVTLRCSPKSGHDTVSWYQQALGQGPQFIFQYYEEEERQRGNFPDRFSGHQFPNYSSELNVNALLLGDSALYLCASSLFDGSSYNSPLHFGNGTRLTVT.

The J gene is TRBJ2-2, the V gene TRBV30; TRBD1 agrees at 9 bases. The CDR3 length is 15 residues. CDR1 is GTSNPN and CDR2 is SVGIG in the germline V gene (reference sequence). V lost 2 bases and J lost 3; bases outside the gene matches: 4. The CDR3: CAWSMGDRDTGELFF. The CDR3 DNA sequence: TGTGCCTGGAGTATGGGGGACAGGGACACCGGGGAGCTGTTTTTT.

The V and J genes are TRBV4-1 and TRBJ2-7; D call uncertain. V gave up 1 base and J gave up 5 bases, with 3 bases separating them. The germline V gene encodes CDR1 MGHRA and CDR2 YSYEKL. This CDR3 has 11 residues. CDR3 residues: CASSQADEQYF. The CDR3 DNA reads as TGCGCCAGCAGCCAAGCCGACGAGCAGTACTTC.

This clone is labeled as medium-sized. The chain carries TRBV6-5 and TRBJ1-6; perhaps TRBD1 as D (5 bases). Germline assignment: CDR1 MNHEY and CDR2 SVGAGI. The CDR3 loop spans 14 amino acids. V lost 6 bases, J lost 5 bases, and 11 bases lay in between. The CDR3 DNA sequence: TGTGCCAGCAGGCCGGACACGAATAATTCACCCCTCCACTTT. Protein: CASRPDTNNSPLHF.

Only one count was recorded for this clone. The J gene is TRBJ1-1, the V gene TRBV6-1; weak D call: TRBD1 (6 bases). Germline V gene data show CDR1 as MNHNS and CDR2 as SASEGT. V lost 3 bases, J lost 1 base, and 9 bases lay in between. The CDR3 is 14 residues long. The CDR3: CASSDLDRNTEAFF. The CDR3 coding sequence is TGTGCCAGCAGTGACCTGGACAGGAACACTGAAGCTTTCTTT.

The chain employs TRBV4-3 and TRBJ2-7; 7 nucleotides align to TRBD2. This CDR3 spans 18 amino acids. Germline V gene data show CDR1 as LGHNA and CDR2 as YSLEER. The ends lost 0 bases at V and 1 base at J; junction bases unmatched: 12. CDR3 protein: CASSQDRYWRGKSYEQYF. The CDR3 DNA follows: TGCGCCAGCAGCCAAGATAGGTATTGGCGGGGGAAATCCTACGAGCAGTACTTC.

The genes are TRBV5-1 and TRBJ1-4; 10 bases agree with TRBD1. CDR1 and CDR2 from the germline V gene are SGHRS and YFSETQ. V shed 2 bases, J shed 7 bases, and the junction held 8 bases outside the gene matches. The CDR3 consists of 16 residues. The CDR3 coding sequence is TGCGCCAGCAGCTTTGGGACAGGGGCCCCGGGTGAAAAACTGTTTTTT. It codes for CASSFGTGAPGEKLFF. The full variable domain, in which reference TRBV5-1 and TRBJ1-4 provide the parts outside the CDR3, is KAGVTQTPRYLIKTRGQQVTLSCSPISGHRSVSWYQQTPGQGLQFLFEYFSETQRNKGNFPGRFSGRQFSNSRSEMNVSTLELGDSALYLCASSFGTGAPGEKLFFGSGTQLSVL.

This chain uses TRBV7-2 with TRBJ2-5; 9 positions agree with TRBD2. The length of the CDR3 is 16 residues. The V and J ends lost 0 bases and 1 base, in that order; junction bases with no gene match: 3. In germline, CDR1 is SGHTA, CDR2 FQGNSA. The CDR3 bases are TGTGCCAGCAGCTTAGCGTTTAGCGGGGGCCAAGAGACCCAGTACTTC. It yields the protein CASSLAFSGGQETQYF.